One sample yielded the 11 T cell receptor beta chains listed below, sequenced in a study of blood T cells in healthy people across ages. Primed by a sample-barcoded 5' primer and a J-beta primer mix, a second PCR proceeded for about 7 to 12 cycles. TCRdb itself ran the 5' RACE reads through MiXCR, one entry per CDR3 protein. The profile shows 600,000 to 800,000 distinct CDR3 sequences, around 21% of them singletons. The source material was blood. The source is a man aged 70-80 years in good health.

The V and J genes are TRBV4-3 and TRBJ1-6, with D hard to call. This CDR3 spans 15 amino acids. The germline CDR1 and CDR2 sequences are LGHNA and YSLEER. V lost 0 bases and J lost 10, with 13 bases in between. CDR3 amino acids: CASSQDSGRKSPLHF. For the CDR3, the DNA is TGCGCCAGCAGCCAAGATAGCGGCAGAAAATCACCCCTCCACTTT.

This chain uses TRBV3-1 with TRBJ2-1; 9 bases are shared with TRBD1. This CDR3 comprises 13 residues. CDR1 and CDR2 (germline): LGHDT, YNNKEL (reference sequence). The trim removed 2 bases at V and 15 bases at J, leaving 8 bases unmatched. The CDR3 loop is CASSQRPGQGWFF. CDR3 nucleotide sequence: TGTGCCAGCAGCCAAAGACCGGGACAGGGCTGGTTCTTC.

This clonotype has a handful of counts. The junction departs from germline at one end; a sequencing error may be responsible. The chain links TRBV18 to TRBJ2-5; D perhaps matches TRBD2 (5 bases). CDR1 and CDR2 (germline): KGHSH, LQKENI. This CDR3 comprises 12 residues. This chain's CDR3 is CASSLSGNERFF. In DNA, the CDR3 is TGTGCCAGCTCACTTTCGGGGAATGAGCGGTTCTTC.

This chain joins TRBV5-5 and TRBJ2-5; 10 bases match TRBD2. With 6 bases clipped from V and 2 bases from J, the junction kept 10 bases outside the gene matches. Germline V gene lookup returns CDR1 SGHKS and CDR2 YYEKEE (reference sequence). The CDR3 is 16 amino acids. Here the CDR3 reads CASINRTSGPQETQYF. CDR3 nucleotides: TGTGCCAGCATAAACCGGACTAGCGGCCCACAAGAGACCCAGTACTTC. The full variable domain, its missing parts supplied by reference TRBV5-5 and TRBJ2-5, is DAGVTQSPTHLIKTRGQQVTLRCSPISGHKSVSWYQQVLGQGPQFIFQYYEKEERGRGNFPDRFSARQFPNYSSELNVNALLLGDSALYLCASINRTSGPQETQYFGPGTRLLVL.

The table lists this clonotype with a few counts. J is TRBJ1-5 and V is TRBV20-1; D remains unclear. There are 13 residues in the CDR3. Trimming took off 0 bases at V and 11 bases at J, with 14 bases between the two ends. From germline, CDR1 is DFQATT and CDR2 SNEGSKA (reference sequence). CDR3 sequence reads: CSARDPDLLAQHF. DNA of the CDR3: TGCAGTGCTAGAGATCCCGACCTCTTGGCCCAGCATTTT.

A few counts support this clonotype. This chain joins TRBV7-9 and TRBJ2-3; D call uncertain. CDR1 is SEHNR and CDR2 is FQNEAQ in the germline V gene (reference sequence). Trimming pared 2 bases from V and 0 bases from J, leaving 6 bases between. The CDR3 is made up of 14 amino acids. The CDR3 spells CASSLFSSTDTQYF. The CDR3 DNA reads TGTGCCAGCAGCTTATTCAGTAGCACAGATACGCAGTATTTT.

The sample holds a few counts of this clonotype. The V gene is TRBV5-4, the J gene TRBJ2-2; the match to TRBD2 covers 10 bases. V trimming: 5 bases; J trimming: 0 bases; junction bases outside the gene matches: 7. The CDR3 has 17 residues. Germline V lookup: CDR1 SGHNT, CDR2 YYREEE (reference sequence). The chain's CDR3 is CASSWSGRGANTGELFF. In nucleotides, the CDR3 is TGTGCCAGCAGTTGGAGCGGGAGGGGTGCGAACACCGGGGAGCTGTTTTTT.

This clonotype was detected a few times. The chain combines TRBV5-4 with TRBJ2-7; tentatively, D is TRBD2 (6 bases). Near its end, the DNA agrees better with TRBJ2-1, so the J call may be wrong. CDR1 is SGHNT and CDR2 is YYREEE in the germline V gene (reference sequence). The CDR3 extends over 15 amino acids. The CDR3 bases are TGTGCCAGCAGCTTGGGCGGGAACCCCTTCAATGAGCAGTTCTTC. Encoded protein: CASSLGGNPFNEQFF.

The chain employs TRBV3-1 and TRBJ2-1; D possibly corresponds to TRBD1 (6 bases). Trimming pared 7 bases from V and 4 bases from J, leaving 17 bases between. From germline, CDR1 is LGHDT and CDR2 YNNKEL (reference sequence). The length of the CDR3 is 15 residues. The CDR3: CASTKGDTLYNEQFF. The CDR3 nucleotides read TGTGCCAGCACCAAAGGGGACACCCTATACAATGAGCAGTTCTTC.

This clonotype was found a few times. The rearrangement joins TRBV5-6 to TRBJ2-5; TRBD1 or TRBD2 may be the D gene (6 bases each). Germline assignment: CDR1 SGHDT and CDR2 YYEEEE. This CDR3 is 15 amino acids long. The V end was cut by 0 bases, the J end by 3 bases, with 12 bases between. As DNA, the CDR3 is TGTGCCAGCAGCTTGGACGGGGGCACAAAAGAGACCCAGTACTTC. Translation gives CASSLDGGTKETQYF.

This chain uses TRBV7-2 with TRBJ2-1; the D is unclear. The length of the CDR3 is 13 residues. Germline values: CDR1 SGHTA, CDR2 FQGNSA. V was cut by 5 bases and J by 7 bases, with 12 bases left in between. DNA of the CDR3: TGTGCCAGCAGCCCCGTACAATTGAATGAGCAGTTCTTC. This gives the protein CASSPVQLNEQFF.